These 21 T cell receptor beta chains share one sample of origin, sequenced in a study of CD8 T cells in ankylosing spondylitis. Findings of the study overall: Seven to nine highly homologous variants made up a TCR beta motif that seemed to typify ankylosing spondylitis blood.

The antigens these receptors bind are not known. Each CDR3 protein is one row after TCRdb ran MiXCR on the 5' RACE reads. The table shows 330,000 or so distinct CDR3 sequences, with 7.5% to 9% occurring only once. Sequencing was performed on blood, either unsorted or a sorted T cell fraction (not recorded which). These receptor sequences come from a male donor with ankylosing spondylitis.

The chain is built from TRBV5-1 and TRBJ2-2; the D is unclear. V was pared by 0 bases and J by 7 bases, with 10 bases between. Germline loops: CDR1 SGHRS, CDR2 YFSETQ. The CDR3 is made up of 14 amino acids. The CDR3 sequence: CASSLGSSGGELFF. The CDR3 nucleotides read TGCGCCAGCAGCTTGGGTTCAAGTGGCGGGGAGCTGTTTTTT.

The genes are TRBV2 and TRBJ1-2; the D gene is possibly TRBD1 (6 bases). The CDR3 consists of 14 residues. V was shortened by 6 bases and J by 0 bases, with 11 bases between the two germline ends. Per germline, CDR1 SNHLY and CDR2 FYNNEI. The CDR3 region has the DNA TGTGCCAGCAGGGAGGACAGCCCTAACTATGGCTACACCTTC. Protein product: CASREDSPNYGYTF. Together with reference TRBV2 and TRBJ1-2, the CDR3 gives the full variable domain: EPEVTQTPSHQVTQMGQEVILRCVPISNHLYFYWYRQILGQKVEFLVSFYNNEISEKSEIFDDQFSVERPDGSNFTLKIRSTKLEDSAMYFCASREDSPNYGYTFGSGTRLTVV.

Notes on this clonotype: No DNA is shown, since the ends of the CDR3 on it are uncertain; the CDR3 is the one TCRdb lists. This rearrangement joins TRBV12-3 or TRBV12-4 to TRBJ2-1; TRBD2, the table's D call, was not compared with the DNA. The CDR3 sequence runs 15 residues, both termini included. Here the CDR3 reads CASSTSGGSRNEQFF.

This clonotype was recorded at least ten times. This chain connects TRBV9 to TRBJ1-4, with TRBD1 matching 7 bases. The junction had 5 bases not matched to a gene; V was cut back by 3 bases and J by 3 bases. The CDR3 consists of 15 residues. The germline V gene encodes CDR1 SGDLS and CDR2 YYNGEE. The CDR3 sequence is CASSARQGPNEKLFF. CDR3 nucleotide sequence: TGTGCCAGCAGCGCCCGACAGGGCCCTAATGAAAAACTGTTTTTT.

This clonotype showed up many times. The chain is built from TRBV19 and TRBJ2-1, with D possibly being TRBD1 (5 bases). This CDR3 comprises 16 residues. Looked up from germline, CDR1 is LNHDA and CDR2 is SQIVND (reference sequence). Trimming took off 0 bases at V and 6 bases at J, with 15 bases between the two ends. CDR3 in amino acids: CASSIDMGPYSNEQFF. The CDR3 DNA follows: TGTGCCAGTAGTATAGATATGGGGCCTTATTCCAATGAGCAGTTCTTC.

V gene TRBV20-1 combines with J gene TRBJ2-7, with D possibly being TRBD1 (5 bases). From germline, CDR1 is DFQATT and CDR2 SNEGSKA (reference sequence). The CDR3 length is 15 residues. The germline V and J ends were trimmed by 1 base and 3 bases, with 16 bases remaining between them. The CDR3 DNA is TGCAGTGCTAGAGGGGAAGGGGCTATGGACTACGAGCAGTACTTC. Amino acids: CSARGEGAMDYEQYF.

The DNA of the CDR3 is TGCAGTGCTAGCCTTCCAACAGGTGATAGCAATCAGCCCCAGCATTTT. Its translation is CSASLPTGDSNQPQHF. The chain couples TRBV20-1 to TRBJ1-5; a weak D match, TRBD1 (5 bases). The CDR3 runs 16 residues. Germline V gives CDR1 DFQATT, CDR2 SNEGSKA (reference sequence). With 3 bases removed from V and 0 bases from J, the gap between germline ends came to 15 bases.

The chain recombines TRBV6-2 or TRBV6-3 with TRBJ2-1; 7 nucleotides match TRBD2. With 0 bases clipped from V and 3 bases from J, the junction kept 5 bases outside the gene matches. This CDR3 region has 16 residues. The germline CDR1 and CDR2 sequences are MNHEY and SVGEGT. The CDR3 sequence is CASSYSGGAIYNEQFF. Written as DNA, the CDR3 is TGTGCCAGCAGTTACTCGGGAGGGGCTATCTACAATGAGCAGTTCTTC.

This clonotype was observed many times. The CDR3 DNA sequence: TGTGCCAGCAGCTCATCCTTTGGGTCTTCCTACAATGAGCAGTTCTTC. Translating it yields CASSSSFGSSYNEQFF. The chain couples TRBV7-9 to TRBJ2-1; D unclear. Deletions cut 4 bases from V and 1 base from J, with 14 bases between. Germline V gene lookup returns CDR1 SEHNR and CDR2 FQNEAQ (reference sequence). The CDR3 consists of 16 residues.

In its sample, this clonotype was seen a few times. The chain uses TRBV7-2 and TRBJ2-7; 14 bases match TRBD2. With 4 bases clipped from V and 7 bases from J, the junction kept 9 bases outside the gene matches. The CDR3 length is 16 residues. Germline loops: CDR1 SGHTA, CDR2 FQGNSA. The CDR3 is CASSSGLAGGGTEQYF. CDR3 DNA: TGTGCCAGCAGCTCAGGACTAGCGGGGGGCGGGACAGAGCAGTACTTC.

The chain is built from TRBV20-1 and TRBJ2-3; D gene uncertain. The CDR3 has 12 residues. The V and J ends lost 6 bases and 2 bases respectively, with 9 bases between them. CDR1 is DFQATT and CDR2 is SNEGSKA in the germline V gene (reference sequence). For the CDR3, the DNA is TGCAGTGCCTCGGCCAACACAGATACGCAGTATTTT. It yields the protein CSASANTDTQYF.

This clonotype was counted between two and nine times. The chain is built from TRBV20-1 and TRBJ2-7, with D tentatively TRBD1 or TRBD2 (6 bases each). The germline gives CDR1 DFQATT, CDR2 SNEGSKA (reference sequence). CDR3 size: 14 residues. V dropped 1 base and J dropped 3 bases, with 13 bases sitting between them. The CDR3: CSARVARGRYEQYF. CDR3 coding DNA: TGCAGTGCTAGAGTTGCCCGGGGGCGCTACGAGCAGTACTTC.

This clonotype was seen a few times. V is TRBV7-9 and J is TRBJ1-5; possible D gene TRBD1, 6 bases. V lost 5 bases and J lost 7, with 15 bases in between. CDR3 length equals 14 residues. Germline V lookup: CDR1 SEHNR, CDR2 FQNEAQ (reference sequence). The CDR3 spells CASSPSGDFQPQHF. The CDR3 DNA sequence: TGTGCCAGCAGCCCCTCAGGGGATTTCCAGCCCCAGCATTTT.

This clonotype was counted many times. The V call is TRBV3-1, the J call TRBJ2-3, with TRBD1 identical over 9 bases. This CDR3 spans 16 amino acids. The V gene's germline CDR1 is LGHDT and CDR2 YNNKEL (reference sequence). After removal of 0 bases from V and 0 bases from J, the junction contained 1 base not matched to a gene. Written as DNA, the CDR3 is TGTGCCAGCAGCCAAGAGGGACAGGGTAGCACAGATACGCAGTATTTT. Residues: CASSQEGQGSTDTQYF.

This clonotype was counted only a few times. Germline is not matched at one junction end, which may reflect a read error. V gene TRBV5-1 combines with J gene TRBJ2-2, with 7 positions matching TRBD1. Germline-derived CDR1 and CDR2 are SGHRS and YFSETQ. The CDR3 is 15 residues long. The CDR3, as DNA: TGCGCCAGCACCTTGGACAGGCTCAACACCGGGGAGCTGTTTTTT. This encodes CASTLDRLNTGELFF. The variable domain in full, completed from reference TRBV5-1 and TRBJ2-2, reads KAGVTQTPRYLIKTRGQQVTLSCSPISGHRSVSWYQQTPGQGLQFLFEYFSETQRNKGNFPGRFSGRQFSNSRSEMNVSTLELGDSALYLCASTLDRLNTGELFFGEGSRLTVL.

This clonotype was seen only a few times. The gene calls are TRBV9 and TRBJ1-1; TRBD1 is a possible D gene (5 bases). V lost 4 bases to trimming and J lost 5 bases, with 18 bases between them. Per the germline V gene, CDR1 is SGDLS and CDR2 is YYNGEE. This CDR3 spans 15 amino acids. CDR3 protein: CASSRTRGAGTEAFF. CDR3 DNA: TGTGCCAGCAGCCGTACGAGGGGCGCAGGTACTGAAGCTTTCTTT.

This clonotype was counted at least ten times. This chain joins TRBV29-1 and TRBJ2-2, with a weak D call TRBD1 (5 bases). Trimming stripped 4 bases from V and 1 base from J, with 7 bases between. Germline V gene data show CDR1 as SQVTM and CDR2 as ANQGSEA. The CDR3 is 13 residues long. CDR3 sequence: CSVGDRNTGELFF. The CDR3 bases are TGCAGCGTTGGCGACAGGAACACCGGGGAGCTGTTTTTT.

This chain links TRBV20-1 with TRBJ2-5; weak D call: TRBD2 (6 bases). The CDR3 is made up of 12 amino acids. Germline V gene sequence: CDR1 DFQATT, CDR2 SNEGSKA (reference sequence). Trimming pared 6 bases from V and 7 bases from J, leaving 15 bases between. CDR3 in DNA: TGCAGTGCCATAGACGGGGGAGGGACCCAGTACTTC. It encodes CSAIDGGGTQYF.

This clonotype was counted between two and nine times. The chain recombines TRBV7-9 with TRBJ2-7; 14 bases agree with TRBD2. CDR1 and CDR2 from the germline V gene are SEHNR and FQNEAQ (reference sequence). The junction had 1 base not matched to a gene; V was cut back by 1 base and J by 2 bases. CDR3 length: 16 residues. CDR3 DNA: TGTGCCAGCAGCTTAGGACTAGCGGGAGGGGCCTACGAGCAGTACTTC. It specifies CASSLGLAGGAYEQYF.

This chain connects TRBV29-1 to TRBJ2-3, with 13 bases fitting TRBD2. The CDR3 totals 15 residues. Germline CDR1 and CDR2: SQVTM and ANQGSEA. Unmatched junction bases numbered 6, after V lost 6 bases and J lost 3 bases. The CDR3 protein is CSVHWTSGRTDTQYF. CDR3 in DNA: TGCAGCGTCCATTGGACTAGCGGGAGAACAGATACGCAGTATTTT.

This clonotype was detected a few times. The CDR3 is CASTSGVEAFF. In DNA, the CDR3 is TGCGCCAGCACCTCAGGGGTAGAAGCTTTCTTT. The chain joins TRBV5-1 to TRBJ1-1, with D perhaps TRBD1 (6 bases). The CDR3 length is 11 residues. With 6 bases removed from V and 8 bases from J, the gap between germline ends came to 11 bases. Germline CDR1 reads SGHRS; CDR2 reads YFSETQ.